This TCR beta chain was captured by sequencing in a study of relationships among human T cell subsets. Germline CDR1 and CDR2: KGHSH and LQKENI. This CDR3 comprises 15 residues. J gave up 2 bases and V 3 bases, and 2 bases lay outside the gene matches. The T cell receptor alpha and beta CDR3 regions were amplified from mRNA by semiquantitative ARM-PCR. Tagged nested gene-specific primers were used first, then communal superprimers amplified exponentially. From the multiplex PCR reads, TCRdb called clonotypes with MiXCR, one entry per CDR3 protein. The data show approximately 15,000 distinct CDR3 sequences, with about 56% seen just once and 35% held by the top ten.

The chain couples TRBV18 to TRBJ2-7; 12 bases match TRBD2. The sequencing sample was made of total T cells sorted from blood. The clonotype originates from a man in his forties in good health. The CDR3 loop reads CASSPWTSGAYEQYF. CDR3 sequence (DNA): TGTGCCAGCTCACCCTGGACTAGCGGGGCCTACGAGCAGTACTTC.